This T cell receptor beta chain stems from a study of shared clonotypes between healthy human individuals. The CDR3 totals 14 residues. CDR1 and CDR2 from the germline V gene are SGHRS and YFSETQ. Trimming took off 4 bases at V and 7 bases at J, with 18 bases between the two ends. Findings and caveats of the study: Generation of non-shared clonotypes was less probable than generation of clonotypes shared by all four donors.

Naive CD8 cells were CD45RO-negative, positively selected for CCR7, excluding terminally differentiated effector memory CD45RA+ cells. For this clone: As yet, its antigen is unknown.

It was across several immunoSEQ plates that each subset's genomic DNA was evenly split. Profiling relied on immunoSEQ multiplex PCR, and the TCRdb table lists in-frame clones only, not all of them. The table lists some 740,000 clones, over 90% of them singletons. Sequencing used naive CD8+ T cells sorted from blood. J is TRBJ2-7 and V is TRBV5-1; tentatively, D is TRBD2 (6 bases). This clonotype was obtained from a man aged 25 to 45 in good health. Here the CDR3 DNA reads TGCGCCAGCAGCCTGGAGGGCATTTCTGAGGAGCAGTACTTC. Encoded protein: CASSLEGISEEQYF.